The 32 T cell receptor beta chains in this list originate from one sample, sequenced in a study of cytomegalovirus exposure and HLA in healthy donors. The PCR was carried out with 60 Vbeta primers and 13 Jbeta primers. Clones were sequenced by immunoSEQ multiplex PCR, and TCRdb holds only the in-frame ones, with some missing. The data show roughly 100,000 clones, with roughly 76% seen just once and 5% to 7.5% held by the top ten. Sequences were obtained from PBMCs. All receptors derive from a woman in her forties or fifties in good health and CMV-seropositive.

This clone has a handful of counts. The chain uses TRBV4-2 and TRBJ2-2; no reliable D call. Germline lookup yields CDR1 LGHNA and CDR2 YNFKEQ. CDR3 length: 13 amino acids. The ends were cut back, 0 bases at V and 6 bases at J, with 5 bases in the middle. The CDR3 protein is CASSQDLAGELFF. As DNA, the CDR3 is TGTGCCAGCAGCCAAGATCTTGCCGGGGAGCTGTTTTTT.

The chain employs TRBV10-3 and TRBJ2-5; 7 bases map to TRBD1. The J call may be mistaken, given a closer DNA end match to TRBJ2-7. Germline loops: CDR1 ENHRY, CDR2 SYGVKD. The CDR3 is made up of 16 amino acids. The CDR3 reads CAISGRLGGEVDEQYF. The DNA of the CDR3 is TGTGCCATCAGTGGCCGGTTAGGGGGCGAAGTCGACGAGCAGTACTTC.

This sequence joins TRBV6-5 and TRBJ1-1; a weak D match, TRBD1 (6 bases). CDR1 MNHEY and CDR2 SVGAGI come from the germline V gene. V was cut by 0 bases and J by 3 bases, with 8 bases left in between. The CDR3 is 14 residues long. CDR3 sequence: CASSYSAGDTEAFF. CDR3 in DNA: TGTGCCAGCAGTTACTCGGCAGGGGACACTGAAGCTTTCTTT.

This clone was counted a single time. The chain employs TRBV4-3 and TRBJ1-5; no clear D gene. The germline V and J ends were trimmed by 1 base and 4 bases, with 5 bases remaining between them. The CDR3 has 13 residues. CDR1 and CDR2 from the germline V gene are LGHNA and YSLEER. The CDR3 DNA is TGCGCCAGCAGCCAAGTCGGGAATCAGCCCCAGCATTTT. Translated: CASSQVGNQPQHF.

The J gene is TRBJ2-2, the V gene TRBV4-3, with D possibly TRBD1 on 6 matching bases. Per the germline V gene, CDR1 is LGHNA and CDR2 is YSLEER. The CDR3 extends over 19 amino acids. The V end was cut by 0 bases, the J end by 0 bases, with 17 bases between. CDR3 sequence (DNA): TGCGCCAGCAGCCAAGATCATCACAGGGAAGTCGCGAACACCGGGGAGCTGTTTTTT. Encoded protein: CASSQDHHREVANTGELFF.

This clone was seen only a few times. The chain uses TRBV11-2 and TRBJ2-6, with 8 bases matching TRBD1. Germline V gives CDR1 SGHAT, CDR2 FQNNGV. J was trimmed by 0 bases and V by 2 bases; bases with no gene match: 9. The CDR3 length is 19 residues. CDR3 in amino acids: CASSLKTGQAVSGANVLTF. CDR3 DNA: TGTGCCAGCAGCTTAAAAACGGGACAGGCAGTCTCTGGGGCCAACGTCCTGACTTTC.

The CDR3: CASSPWTGSSWEQYF. In DNA form, the CDR3 reads TGTGCCAGCAGTCCATGGACAGGGTCATCTTGGGAGCAGTACTTC. This chain uses TRBV27 with TRBJ2-7; 8 nucleotides align to TRBD1. There are 15 residues in the CDR3. V gave up 5 bases and J gave up 7 bases; unmatched junction bases: 13. The V gene's germline CDR1 is MNHEY and CDR2 SMNVEV (reference sequence).

The rearrangement links TRBV19 to TRBJ2-2; maybe TRBD2 (5 bases). Germline V gene sequence: CDR1 LNHDA, CDR2 SQIVND (reference sequence). Deletions cut 1 base from V and 6 bases from J, with 9 bases between. The CDR3 totals 14 residues. This CDR3 is CASSIGSGSGELFF. DNA for the CDR3: TGTGCCAGTAGTATAGGGTCGGGGTCCGGGGAGCTGTTTTTT.

J is TRBJ1-2 and V is TRBV4-1, with D perhaps matching TRBD1 (6 bases). With 5 bases removed from V and 10 bases from J, the gap between germline ends came to 20 bases. The CDR3 sequence is 14 residues long. Germline V gives CDR1 MGHRA, CDR2 YSYEKL. The CDR3 region has the DNA TGCGCCAGCAGCGGAAGACAGGAGCCCCGATTCTACACCTTC. Its protein product is CASSGRQEPRFYTF.

V is TRBV11-2 and J is TRBJ2-7; the match to TRBD2 covers 7 bases. J lost 0 bases, V lost 1 base, and 3 bases had no gene match. Germline V gene lookup returns CDR1 SGHAT and CDR2 FQNNGV. This CDR3 comprises 15 residues. DNA for the CDR3: TGTGCCAGCAGCTTAGTAGGCGGGAGCTCCTACGAGCAGTACTTC. This sequence encodes CASSLVGGSSYEQYF.

A single count supports this clone. The chain recombines TRBV9 with TRBJ2-2, with D unclear. The CDR3 totals 16 residues. Per germline, CDR1 SGDLS and CDR2 YYNGEE. V lost 0 bases to trimming and J lost 4 bases, with 13 bases between them. DNA for the CDR3: TGTGCCAGCAGCGTAGTCAGACTCCCGAGCACCGGGGAGCTGTTTTTT. It codes for CASSVVRLPSTGELFF.

This clone was counted only a few times. The CDR3 DNA reads as TGTGCCAGCAGTTTTCCCCTAGCGGGGGGGCCGCATGAGCAGTTCTTC. Protein sequence: CASSFPLAGGPHEQFF. The chain couples TRBV28 to TRBJ2-1; 12 bases map to TRBD2. The V gene end was trimmed by 3 bases and the J gene end by 8 bases; junction bases not matched to a gene: 8. This CDR3 is built from 16 residues. Germline loops: CDR1 MDHEN, CDR2 SYDVKM.

DNA for the CDR3: TGCGCCAGCAGCCACACAGGGTTGGGAGAGACCCAGTACTTC. Protein product: CASSHTGLGETQYF. The rearrangement uses TRBV4-1 and TRBJ2-5; D may be TRBD1 (6 bases). Germline V gene sequence: CDR1 MGHRA, CDR2 YSYEKL. The CDR3 sequence is 14 residues long. V was clipped by 3 bases and J by 4 bases, with 12 bases between them.

This chain links TRBV30 with TRBJ1-1; TRBD1 aligns across 7 bases. CDR3 length equals 13 residues. CDR1 GTSNPN and CDR2 SVGIG come from the germline V gene (reference sequence). The junction had 2 bases not matched to a gene; V was cut back by 2 bases and J by 2 bases. The CDR3 is CAWSTGDNTEAFF. In nucleotides, the CDR3 is TGTGCCTGGAGTACAGGGGATAACACTGAAGCTTTCTTT.

This chain joins TRBV18 and TRBJ1-2; D gene uncertain. CDR1 KGHSH and CDR2 LQKENI come from the germline V gene. This CDR3 has 15 amino acids. V was clipped by 0 bases and J by 4 bases, with 12 bases between them. For the CDR3, the DNA is TGTGCCAGCTCACCACCGGTTCATGGGAGCTATGGCTACACCTTC. It encodes CASSPPVHGSYGYTF.

The V gene is TRBV9, the J gene TRBJ1-1; possibly TRBD1 for D (6 bases). This CDR3 region has 15 residues. CDR1 is SGDLS, CDR2 YYNGEE, per germline. V was trimmed by 2 bases and J by 0 bases, leaving 11 bases between them. CDR3 loop: CASSVDSAMNTEAFF. DNA for the CDR3: TGTGCCAGCAGCGTGGACAGCGCTATGAACACTGAAGCTTTCTTT.

The chain employs TRBV5-1 and TRBJ2-1, with D perhaps TRBD2 (5 bases). The CDR3 spans 15 residues. The V end was cut by 3 bases, the J end by 0 bases, with 10 bases between. The germline gives CDR1 SGHRS, CDR2 YFSETQ. The CDR3 protein is CASSWTESSYNEQFF. The CDR3, as DNA: TGCGCCAGCAGCTGGACTGAGAGCTCCTACAATGAGCAGTTCTTC. Full variable domain (outside the CDR3, taken from reference TRBV5-1 and TRBJ2-1): KAGVTQTPRYLIKTRGQQVTLSCSPISGHRSVSWYQQTPGQGLQFLFEYFSETQRNKGNFPGRFSGRQFSNSRSEMNVSTLELGDSALYLCASSWTESSYNEQFFGPGTRLTVL.

The chain recombines TRBV28 with TRBJ2-5; 8 bases fit TRBD1. Near its end, the DNA agrees better with TRBJ2-7, so the J call may be wrong. Germline CDR1 MDHEN, CDR2 SYDVKM. The CDR3 has 12 residues. The CDR3 nucleotides are TGTGCCAGCAGTTGGACAGGGTACGAGCAGTACTTC. Encoded protein: CASSWTGYEQYF.

The chain recombines TRBV30 with TRBJ1-1; the D is unclear. The germline CDR1 and CDR2 sequences are GTSNPN and SVGIG (reference sequence). The ends were cut back, 0 bases at V and 3 bases at J, with 23 bases in the middle. CDR3 length equals 18 residues. The CDR3 nucleotides are TGTGCCTGGAGTGTACGGGTCTCACCCGTTACGGAGGACACTGAAGCTTTCTTT. Its protein is CAWSVRVSPVTEDTEAFF.

The rearrangement uses TRBV5-1 and TRBJ2-5, with a weak D call TRBD1 (6 bases). This CDR3 has 14 amino acids. V lost 4 bases and J lost 1, with 11 bases in between. Germline lookup yields CDR1 SGHRS and CDR2 YFSETQ. The CDR3 DNA is TGCGCCAGCAGCGCCCGGACAGTCCAAGAGACCCAGTACTTC. Its protein product is CASSARTVQETQYF. Based on the CDR3 plus reference TRBV5-1 and TRBJ2-5, the full variable domain is KAGVTQTPRYLIKTRGQQVTLSCSPISGHRSVSWYQQTPGQGLQFLFEYFSETQRNKGNFPGRFSGRQFSNSRSEMNVSTLELGDSALYLCASSARTVQETQYFGPGTRLLVL.

This clone was seen only a few times. The chain employs TRBV7-9 and TRBJ1-1; no definite D call. Germline V gene data show CDR1 as SEHNR and CDR2 as FQNEAQ (reference sequence). V lost 4 bases and J 1 base, leaving 7 bases between the germline ends. The CDR3 totals 13 residues. As DNA, the CDR3 is TGTGCCAGCAGCTCCACTAAGAACACTGAAGCTTTCTTT. Translating gives CASSSTKNTEAFF.

The chain joins TRBV29-1 to TRBJ1-5; TRBD1 matches 8 bases. There are 14 residues in the CDR3. Germline V gene sequence: CDR1 SQVTM, CDR2 ANQGSEA. V dropped 6 bases and J dropped 4; count of bases not matched to a gene: 8. This chain's CDR3 is CSVADRGGNQPQHF. In DNA, the CDR3 is TGCAGCGTGGCTGACAGGGGAGGGAATCAGCCCCAGCATTTT.

The V gene is TRBV19, the J gene TRBJ2-7; D might be TRBD1 (5 bases). CDR3 length equals 14 residues. The germline V and J ends were trimmed by 4 bases and 0 bases, with 10 bases remaining between them. CDR1 and CDR2 (germline): LNHDA, SQIVND (reference sequence). The CDR3 region is CASSSRASSYEQYF. The CDR3 DNA sequence: TGTGCCAGTAGTAGCAGGGCAAGCTCCTACGAGCAGTACTTC.

The chain joins TRBV30 to TRBJ1-1; D perhaps matches TRBD1 (5 bases). V gave up 3 bases and J gave up 0 bases, with 17 bases separating them. In germline, CDR1 is GTSNPN, CDR2 SVGIG (reference sequence). The CDR3 runs to 16 residues. The CDR3 here is CAWRGGFGRLNTEAFF. Here the CDR3 DNA reads TGTGCCTGGAGGGGGGGGTTCGGACGTTTGAACACTGAAGCTTTCTTT.

This rearrangement joins TRBV19 to TRBJ1-2; D is perhaps TRBD1 (5 bases). CDR3 size: 11 residues. CDR1 and CDR2 (germline): LNHDA, SQIVND (reference sequence). In DNA, the CDR3 is TGTGGGACGGGGGGGAACTATGGCTACACCTTC. This translates into CGTGGNYGYTF.

The chain joins TRBV6-5 to TRBJ1-6; 9 bases align to TRBD1. This CDR3 has 15 amino acids. CDR1 and CDR2 from the germline V gene are MNHEY and SVGAGI. J lost 3 bases, V lost 5 bases, and 2 bases had no gene match. CDR3 DNA sequence: TGTGCCAGCAGTATGGGACAGGGCTATAATTCACCCCTCCACTTT. Protein sequence: CASSMGQGYNSPLHF.

This clone was seen only a few times. The rearrangement joins TRBV5-4 to TRBJ1-1; 9 nucleotides agree with TRBD1. J gave up 4 bases and V 3 bases, and 7 bases lay outside the gene matches. CDR1 SGHNT and CDR2 YYREEE come from the germline V gene (reference sequence). The CDR3 loop spans 15 amino acids. CDR3 sequence (DNA): TGTGCCAGCAGCTCCTCCGGGACAGGGACCACTGAAGCTTTCTTT. As protein: CASSSSGTGTTEAFF.

In its sample, this clone was seen a few times. The chain uses TRBV5-8 and TRBJ1-5, with D possibly matching TRBD1 (5 bases). There are 15 residues in the CDR3. Germline CDR1 reads SGHTS; CDR2 reads YDEGEE. V dropped 5 bases and J dropped 4 bases, with 16 bases sitting between them. This CDR3 reads CASRPTARANQPQHF. The CDR3 bases are TGTGCCAGCAGGCCGACAGCTCGGGCGAATCAGCCCCAGCATTTT.

The rearrangement joins TRBV19 to TRBJ2-5, with D perhaps TRBD1 (5 bases). In germline, CDR1 is LNHDA, CDR2 SQIVND (reference sequence). The ends were cut back, 4 bases at V and 4 bases at J, with 10 bases in the middle. The CDR3 loop spans 13 amino acids. The CDR3 protein is CASSNLRGETQYF. CDR3 coding DNA: TGTGCCAGTAGTAACCTTAGGGGAGAGACCCAGTACTTC.

The chain is built from TRBV5-1 and TRBJ2-7; a weak D match, TRBD1 (6 bases). Per the germline V gene, CDR1 is SGHRS and CDR2 is YFSETQ. CDR3 length: 14 residues. Trimming took off 4 bases at V and 3 bases at J, with 14 bases between the two ends. The CDR3 DNA is TGCGCCAGCAGCGAGTGGGGGCCGCGCTACGAGCAGTACTTC. Translated, it gives CASSEWGPRYEQYF.

The chain employs TRBV18 and TRBJ1-5, with D unresolved. Trimming took off 2 bases at V and 4 bases at J, with 9 bases between the two ends. Per germline, CDR1 KGHSH and CDR2 LQKENI. The CDR3 spans 14 residues. The DNA for the CDR3 is TGTGCCAGCTCACCAGAGGCCGGGAATCAGCCCCAGCATTTT. Translated, it gives CASSPEAGNQPQHF.

This chain connects TRBV27 to TRBJ2-3; 11 bases line up with TRBD2. The CDR3 consists of 16 residues. Germline V gives CDR1 MNHEY, CDR2 SMNVEV (reference sequence). V was pared by 2 bases and J by 1 base, with 2 bases of the junction left unmatched. This CDR3 reads CASSLLAGGRTDTQYF. For the CDR3, the DNA is TGTGCCAGCAGTTTACTAGCGGGGGGACGCACAGATACGCAGTATTTT.